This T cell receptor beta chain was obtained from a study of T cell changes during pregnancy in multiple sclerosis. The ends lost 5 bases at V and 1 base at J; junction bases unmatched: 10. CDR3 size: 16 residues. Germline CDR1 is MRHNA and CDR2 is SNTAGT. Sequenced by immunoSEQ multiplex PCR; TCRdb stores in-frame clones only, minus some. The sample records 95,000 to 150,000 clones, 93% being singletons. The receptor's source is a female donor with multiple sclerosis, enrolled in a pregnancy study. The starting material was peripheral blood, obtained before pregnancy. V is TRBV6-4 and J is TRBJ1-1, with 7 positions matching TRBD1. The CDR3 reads CASSPSYRGANTEAFF. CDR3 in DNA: TGTGCCAGCAGTCCATCCTACAGGGGCGCGAACACTGAAGCTTTCTTT.